This TCR beta chain was found in a study of blood T cells in healthy people across ages (dated by TCRdb to the mid-2010s). Regarding the research as a whole: In model experiments, template switching captured about one uniquely barcoded TCR beta cDNA molecule for every two T cells. The study measured age-related changes in TCR beta repertoire diversity using deep sequencing normalized with unique cDNA molecular identifiers. The donors were split into four age groups: young (average around 15 years), middle-aged (about 40), aged (around 67) and long-lived (roughly 88). To avoid experimental bias, donors of different ages were spread randomly across the sequencing lanes. Using the same blood draw, the study looked at two additional independent replicas of 1 million unique cDNA reads for two donors, one aged 18 to 30 and the other aged 80 or older. On the study overall, not on this receptor specifically: Compared with the aged group, the long-lived group had more naive CD4+ T cells, fewer expanded clones and increased TCR diversity, a pattern suggesting age selection. A strong correlation was found between observed TCR beta diversity and the percentage of naive T cells measured by flow cytometry. Estimates of total diversity based on one million sequenced T cells were regarded as lower bounds and as underestimates. The CMV infection status of donors was not known, potentially confounding age-related changes in expanded clonotypes. Bulk unsorted PBMC profiling prevented conclusive comparison of naive and antigen-experienced compartments. Observed TCR beta diversity per million T cells fell roughly linearly with age, and a significant reduction was already apparent by age roughly 40.

Preparation of the library involved 5' RACE. The reads were generated on an Illumina HiSeq 2500. A second PCR of roughly 7 to 11 cycles was performed with a sample-barcoded 5' primer and a J-beta primer mix. Each TCR beta cDNA molecule received a unique molecular identifier from a template-switch 5' adaptor carrying 12 random nucleotides. Each sample yielded at least 2.5 million CDR3-containing paired-end reads. First-strand cDNA synthesis was performed from all RNA using the Mint cDNA synthesis kit, with priming by a TRBC-specific oligonucleotide. Following uracil-DNA glycosylase treatment, all cDNA underwent a first 18-cycle PCR with the universal primers M1SS and BC2_uni_R. The original pipeline was this. Each sample was normalized by randomly selecting 1 million high-quality reads, each carrying a distinct molecular identifier. Instead of being binned into consensus sequences, reads with shared molecular identifiers were discarded. MiTCR, with a Q25 quality threshold and the strictest error-elimination algorithm, was used for CDR3 identification, clonotype clustering and error correction. A nonparametric unseen species model with Euler transformation was used to estimate lower-bound total TCR beta diversity. TCRdb cleaned the public reads at Q25 with fastp, built clones with MiXCR and kept in-frame beta chains. One record per CDR3 amino acid sequence lists the most common genes and DNA. V and J calls and clone size were set by TCRdb, not the authors. Across this sample there are 1.5 million to 2 million distinct CDR3 sequences, with about 50% seen only once. Jointly, the top ten make up around 2.1% of the sample.

V gives up 0 bases and J gives up 3 bases, and the segment between their germline ends measures 14 bases. The CDR3 spans 16 residues, from the cysteine through the phenylalanine. Just the 48-base CDR3 DNA is kept, in frame starting at base 1. CDR1 and CDR2 are drawn from the germline V gene: SGHDT, YYEEEE. Donors were a few dozen systemically healthy Caucasian individuals from Russia aged roughly 6 to 95 years. Roughly 9 milliliters of peripheral blood were drawn from each donor into EDTA-treated Vacutainer tubes. Ficoll-Paque density-gradient centrifugation was used to isolate PBMCs, with at least 6.5 million per sample. Total RNA was extracted from PBMCs with Trizol reagent, with at least 6 micrograms obtained per sample. The percentages of naive CD45RAhigh/CD27high T cells were determined by flow cytometry on a PBMC aliquot from every donor. Concerning this clonotype: The antigen it recognizes is unknown. One base away there is no much larger clone; base qualities are not given.

This receptor was identified in a woman aged 40-49 years in good health. Recombination joined TRBV5-6 with TRBJ2-3; the D segment could be TRBD2, given 5 matching bases. The specimen sequenced was blood. The encoded CDR3 is CASSLAVSWRTDTQYF. The nucleotides are TGTGCCAGCAGCTTGGCCGTTAGTTGGAGGACAGATACGCAGTATTTT.